The 25 T cell receptor beta chains given below trace back to one sample, sequenced in a study of beta chain features in type 1 diabetes. General study findings and limits: Shortening of TCRB CDR3s, moderate but significant, appeared in all four CD4+ subsets of Type 1 diabetes patients.

These receptors have no identified antigens. As every portion of the isolated RNA was reverse transcribed, the sequencing read expressed TCRB transcripts. The assay was immunoSEQ multiplex PCR, and TCRdb's table has in-frame clones only and misses some. The sample lists approximately 140,000 clones, about 10% occurring once. Sequenced material: central memory CD4+ T cells from blood. The receptors stem from a man younger than 40 with type 1 diabetes.

This chain uses TRBV6-4 with TRBJ2-3; TRBD2 matches 8 bases. The trim removed 4 bases at V and 1 base at J, leaving 4 bases unmatched. The CDR3 spans 15 residues. The germline CDR1 and CDR2 sequences are MRHNA and SNTAGT. Here the CDR3 DNA reads TGTGCCAGCAGTGTTAGCGGGGATGGCACAGATACGCAGTATTTT. The encoded protein is CASSVSGDGTDTQYF.

This clone was picked up a small number of times. CDR3 in amino acids: CASSNRQGAGETQYF. Here the CDR3 DNA reads TGTGCCAGCAGCAACCGACAGGGGGCGGGGGAGACCCAGTACTTC. The chain joins TRBV5-4 to TRBJ2-5; TRBD1 aligns across 10 bases. Trimming took 4 bases from V and 5 from J; bases not matched to a gene: 8. Germline V lookup: CDR1 SGHNT, CDR2 YYREEE (reference sequence). There are 15 residues in the CDR3.

This clone was detected a few times. This chain links TRBV30 with TRBJ1-2; no definite D call. Trimming cost V 3 bases and J 4 bases, with 9 bases left between them. Germline V gives CDR1 GTSNPN, CDR2 SVGIG (reference sequence). This CDR3 is 12 amino acids long. The CDR3 DNA reads as TGTGCCTGGAGCCCAGGCTCCTATGGCTACACCTTC. As protein: CAWSPGSYGYTF. The full variable domain, completed using reference TRBV30 and TRBJ1-2, is SQTIHQWPATLVQPVGSPLSLECTVEGTSNPNLYWYRQAAGRGLQLLFYSVGIGQISSEVPQNLSASRPQDRQFILSSKKLLLSDSGFYLCAWSPGSYGYTFGSGTRLTVV.

This clone has only a few counts. The rearrangement joins TRBV7-9 to TRBJ1-6, with D tentatively TRBD1 (6 bases). This CDR3 region has 13 residues. Germline loops: CDR1 SEHNR, CDR2 FQNEAQ (reference sequence). V shed 5 bases and J shed 14 bases, with 16 bases lying between them. Here the CDR3 reads CASSLGQSGTLHF. For the CDR3, the DNA is TGTGCCAGCAGCCTAGGACAGTCAGGAACCCTCCACTTT.

This clone appeared a few times. The gene calls are TRBV5-4 and TRBJ2-3; 8 positions agree with TRBD2. The CDR3 length is 14 residues. V trimming: 3 bases; J trimming: 9 bases; junction bases outside the gene matches: 9. Per the germline V gene, CDR1 is SGHNT and CDR2 is YYREEE (reference sequence). In nucleotides, the CDR3 is TGTGCCAGCAGCTCGTCACTAGCGGACGGGACGCAGTATTTT. This encodes CASSSSLADGTQYF.

This chain links TRBV15 with TRBJ1-1; D is ambiguous. The germline CDR1 and CDR2 sequences are LNHNV and YYDKDF (reference sequence). This CDR3 has 17 amino acids. V was trimmed by 0 bases and J by 4 bases, leaving 18 bases between them. CDR3 protein: CATSRDFSALRGTEAFF. The CDR3 DNA reads as TGTGCCACCAGCAGAGATTTTAGTGCCCTCCGGGGCACTGAAGCTTTCTTT.

The sample holds a few counts of this clone. The rearrangement joins TRBV7-8 to TRBJ2-7; D call uncertain. The CDR3 has 16 residues. Between the trimmed V and J ends, which lost 5 bases and 6 bases, there was a span of 23 bases. CDR1 and CDR2 from the germline V gene are SGHVS and FQNEAQ. CDR3 amino acids: CASSDISGPPVLEQYF. In DNA form, the CDR3 reads TGTGCCAGCAGCGATATAAGTGGGCCTCCAGTCCTCGAGCAGTACTTC.

The V and J genes are TRBV6-6 and TRBJ2-5; D is undetermined. Trimming stripped 0 bases from V and 0 bases from J, with 5 bases between. The CDR3 is 14 amino acids. CDR1 MNHNY and CDR2 SVGAGI come from the germline V gene (reference sequence). DNA of the CDR3: TGTGCCAGCAGTTACTCAACAGACCAAGAGACCCAGTACTTC. Protein product: CASSYSTDQETQYF.

This clone was seen ten or more times. The chain couples TRBV5-1 to TRBJ2-5; D is ambiguous. Germline CDR1 reads SGHRS; CDR2 reads YFSETQ. CDR3 size: 13 residues. The germline V and J ends were trimmed by 2 bases and 2 bases, with 7 bases remaining between them. The CDR3 nucleotides read TGCGCCAGCAGCTTACAACAGCAAGAGACCCAGTACTTC. It specifies CASSLQQQETQYF. The full variable domain, in which reference TRBV5-1 and TRBJ2-5 provide the parts outside the CDR3, is KAGVTQTPRYLIKTRGQQVTLSCSPISGHRSVSWYQQTPGQGLQFLFEYFSETQRNKGNFPGRFSGRQFSNSRSEMNVSTLELGDSALYLCASSLQQQETQYFGPGTRLLVL.

This clone was seen only a few times. V gene TRBV19 combines with J gene TRBJ1-6; a possible D gene is TRBD1 (5 bases). The CDR3 sequence is 14 residues long. The V and J ends lost 4 bases and 10 bases respectively, with 14 bases between them. Germline CDR1 LNHDA, CDR2 SQIVND (reference sequence). CDR3 sequence (DNA): TGTGCCAGTAGTACGGGACTCCCCAGATCACCCCTCCACTTT. This codes for CASSTGLPRSPLHF.

This clone was observed a handful of times. This chain uses TRBV28 with TRBJ2-3; 9 bases match TRBD2. Germline V gene sequence: CDR1 MDHEN, CDR2 SYDVKM. CDR3 length equals 15 residues. The junction had 7 bases not matched to a gene; V was cut back by 3 bases and J by 6 bases. CDR3 coding DNA: TGTGCCAGCAGTTTGGGCGGGGGGGCCACCGATACGCAGTATTTT. It translates to CASSLGGGATDTQYF.

V and J are TRBV18 and TRBJ1-4; maybe TRBD1 (5 bases). This CDR3 contains 16 residues. Germline V lookup: CDR1 KGHSH, CDR2 LQKENI. V lost 3 bases, J lost 2 bases, and 13 bases lay in between. CDR3 sequence (DNA): TGTGCCAGCTCACCGACAGCCCTTGGGACTAATGAAAAACTGTTTTTT. It yields the protein CASSPTALGTNEKLFF.

The V call is TRBV19, the J call TRBJ2-7; possibly TRBD2 for D (7 bases). The CDR3 contains 14 residues. The V end was cut by 1 base, the J end by 5 bases, with 12 bases between. CDR1 and CDR2 (germline): LNHDA, SQIVND (reference sequence). The CDR3 DNA follows: TGTGCCAGTAGTATAGTAGGCGGGGGCGACGAGCAGTACTTC. This codes for CASSIVGGGDEQYF.

The table lists this clone with a few counts. The V call is TRBV30, the J call TRBJ2-3, with D unresolved. This CDR3 contains 13 residues. Looked up from germline, CDR1 is GTSNPN and CDR2 is SVGIG (reference sequence). V dropped 0 bases and J dropped 5 bases, with 9 bases sitting between them. The CDR3 sequence: CAWSVLVLDTQYF. The CDR3 nucleotides are TGTGCCTGGAGTGTATTAGTTTTAGATACGCAGTATTTT.

This clone was found a few times. The gene calls are TRBV10-2 and TRBJ2-7; possibly TRBD1 for D (6 bases). V was pared by 6 bases and J by 0 bases, with 12 bases between. The CDR3 consists of 14 residues. The germline CDR1 and CDR2 sequences are WSHSY and SAAADI. DNA of the CDR3: TGCGCCAGCAGCCTAAACAGGGACTCCTACGAGCAGTACTTC. Translated, it gives CASSLNRDSYEQYF.

Notes on this clone: Other DNA sequences of this sample code for an identical CDR3. This sequence joins TRBV28 and TRBJ1-5; D unclear. Trimming stripped 4 bases from V and 9 bases from J, with 7 bases between. The CDR3 covers 11 residues. Germline lookup yields CDR1 MDHEN and CDR2 SYDVKM. This CDR3 reads CASSSTRPQHF. DNA of the CDR3: TGTGCCAGCAGTTCCACGCGGCCCCAGCATTTT.

This clone occurred a few times. This chain links TRBV5-4 with TRBJ2-3; 7 nucleotides align to TRBD2. J lost 3 bases, V lost 3 bases, and 13 bases had no gene match. The germline gives CDR1 SGHNT, CDR2 YYREEE (reference sequence). The CDR3 totals 17 residues. The DNA of the CDR3 is TGTGCCAGCAGCTCTCCCCTAAGCGGGGCGGAAACAGATACGCAGTATTTT. This encodes CASSSPLSGAETDTQYF.

This clone was seen only a few times. This chain connects TRBV7-2 to TRBJ1-5; D is unclear. Germline CDR1 and CDR2: SGHTA and FQGNSA. Trimming removed 5 bases at V and 2 bases at J, with 10 bases between. This CDR3 comprises 14 residues. CDR3 protein: CASSRPGGNQPQHF. Here the CDR3 DNA reads TGTGCCAGCAGCCGACCCGGGGGCAATCAGCCCCAGCATTTT.

J is TRBJ1-2 and V is TRBV2; D not resolved. There are 13 residues in the CDR3. Trimming took 4 bases from V and 2 from J, leaving 8 bases between them. Germline lookup yields CDR1 SNHLY and CDR2 FYNNEI. The CDR3, as DNA: TGTGCCAGCAGTGTAGACAACAACTATGGCTACACCTTC. It is translated as CASSVDNNYGYTF.

This clone was found a few times. V gene TRBV5-1 combines with J gene TRBJ2-7; 11 bases line up with TRBD1. This CDR3 has 15 amino acids. Trimming at V came to 3 bases and at J to 6 bases, leaving 8 bases not matched to a gene. Germline loops: CDR1 SGHRS, CDR2 YFSETQ. CDR3 sequence (DNA): TGCGCCAGCAGCTCCCCGGGACAGGGGGAGGTCGAGCAGTACTTC. Its translation is CASSSPGQGEVEQYF.

The table lists this clone with many counts. This chain connects TRBV28 to TRBJ2-1, with 8 bases fitting TRBD2. V dropped 6 bases and J dropped 8; count of bases not matched to a gene: 6. There are 13 residues in the CDR3. CDR1 and CDR2 from the germline V gene are MDHEN and SYDVKM. In DNA, the CDR3 is TGTGCCAGCAGGACACCCGGGGGGGATGAGCAGTTCTTC. Encoded protein: CASRTPGGDEQFF.

The chain couples TRBV28 to TRBJ2-3; 10 bases line up with TRBD2. Trimming removed 3 bases from V and 6 bases from J; junction bases left unmatched: 6. Germline lookup yields CDR1 MDHEN and CDR2 SYDVKM. There are 15 residues in the CDR3. CDR3 in DNA: TGTGCCAGCAGTTTGGCTAGCGGGGGCGCGGATACGCAGTATTTT. It is translated as CASSLASGGADTQYF.

The gene calls are TRBV5-1 and TRBJ1-2; D possibly corresponds to TRBD1 (6 bases). The CDR3 consists of 12 residues. In germline, CDR1 is SGHRS, CDR2 YFSETQ. Trimming shortened V by 3 bases and J by 4 bases, and 7 bases separated the two germline ends. CDR3 in DNA: TGCGCCAGCAGCTCACAGGGCTATGGCTACACCTTC. Its translation: CASSSQGYGYTF.

The V gene is TRBV5-6, the J gene TRBJ2-5, with D perhaps matching TRBD2 (6 bases). CDR1 SGHDT and CDR2 YYEEEE come from the germline V gene. Deletions cut 6 bases from V and 5 bases from J, with 14 bases between. The CDR3 runs to 13 residues. Written as DNA, the CDR3 is TGTGCCAGCACTTGGACCCGGGGGGAGACCCAGTACTTC. This sequence encodes CASTWTRGETQYF.

The chain links TRBV14 to TRBJ2-7; D is perhaps TRBD1 (5 bases). Trimming pared 1 base from V and 3 bases from J, leaving 19 bases between. Germline V gene lookup returns CDR1 SGHDN and CDR2 FVKESK. The CDR3 covers 17 residues. As DNA, the CDR3 is TGTGCCAGCAGCCAAGGATCCTGGGGCAGGGATGACTACGAGCAGTACTTC. This gives the protein CASSQGSWGRDDYEQYF.